The rows below give T cell receptor beta chains drawn from one sample of a study of blood T cell repertoires in COVID-19. Data came from immunoSEQ multiplex PCR; TCRdb stores just in-frame clones and leaves some out. The repertoire consists of fewer than 15,000 clones, with about 88% occurring once and the leading ten covering about 2.6%. Sequenced: peripheral blood. The source of these receptors is a human donor in a cohort sampled during active COVID-19. The CDR3 runs from the conserved cysteine through the conserved F or W. D genes are given only for firm matches. Only some rows state a clone size, as once, few, many or a class for expanded clones.

D: -
size: -
J: TRBJ2-2
length: 14
V: TRBV10-1
DNA: TGCGCCAGCAGTGCTCCGGGTTCGACCGGGGAGCTGTTTTTT
CDR3: CASSAPGSTGELFF

D: -
size: -
J: TRBJ1-4
length: 15
V: TRBV7-8
DNA: TGTGCCAGCAGCTTCCGACGGGCAACTAATGAAAAACTGTTTTTT
CDR3: CASSFRRATNEKLFF

D: TRBD1
size: -
J: TRBJ2-3
length: 14
V: TRBV18
DNA: TGTGCCAGCTCACCATCGACAGGGCCAGATACGCAGTATTTT
CDR3: CASSPSTGPDTQYF

D: -
size: -
J: TRBJ2-7
length: 20
V: TRBV21-1
DNA: TGTGCCAGCAGCAATGTTGGGGAGACGACAGGGGGCCTTCTAGCTTACGAGCAGTACTTC
CDR3: CASSNVGETTGGLLAYEQYF

D: -
size: -
J: TRBJ1-1
length: 12
V: TRBV19
DNA: TGTGCCAGTAGTATCACAGGACCTGAAGCTTTCTTT
CDR3: CASSITGPEAFF

D: -
size: -
J: TRBJ2-2
length: 16
V: TRBV9
DNA: TGTGCCAGCAGCGTAGAATGGCAGTCGAACACCGGGGAGCTGTTTTTT
CDR3: CASSVEWQSNTGELFF

D: TRBD2
size: -
J: TRBJ2-3
length: 16
V: TRBV5-1
DNA: TGCGCCAGCAGGTCGACTAGCGGGGGGAGCACAGATACGCAGTATTTT
CDR3: CASRSTSGGSTDTQYF

D: TRBD1
size: -
J: TRBJ2-4
length: 16
V: TRBV27
DNA: TGTGCCAGCAGTTGGACAGGGGTCTCGACCAAAAACATTCAGTACTTC
CDR3: CASSWTGVSTKNIQYF

D: TRBD1
size: once
J: TRBJ2-1
length: 13
V: TRBV6-4
DNA: TGTGCCAGCAGTGTCGACAGGGTCGGTGAGCAGTTCTTC
CDR3: CASSVDRVGEQFF

D: -
size: once
J: TRBJ1-2
length: 14
V: TRBV18
DNA: TGTGCCAGCTCAACGGACGACGGGGGTTCTGGCTACACCTTC
CDR3: CASSTDDGGSGYTF

D: -
size: -
J: TRBJ2-1
length: 15
V: TRBV7-9
DNA: TGTGCCAGCAGCTTTTGGGGCCCTGAGGTCAATGAGCAGTTCTTC
CDR3: CASSFWGPEVNEQFF

D: TRBD2
size: -
J: TRBJ2-3
length: 17
V: TRBV6-2/TRBV6-3
DNA: TGTGCCAGCAGCCCTGGGACTAGCGGGGTTGTAGCAGATACGCAGTATTTT
CDR3: CASSPGTSGVVADTQYF

D: TRBD1
size: -
J: TRBJ1-2
length: 14
V: TRBV7-8
DNA: TGTGCCAGCAGCCACCGGACAGGGTCGAGTGGCTACACCTTC
CDR3: CASSHRTGSSGYTF

D: TRBD2
size: -
J: TRBJ2-5
length: 16
V: TRBV9
DNA: TGTGCCAGCAGCGTCAGCGGGGGGGTTTTCCAAGAGACCCAGTACTTC
CDR3: CASSVSGGVFQETQYF

D: TRBD1
size: -
J: TRBJ2-7
length: 16
V: TRBV5-1
DNA: TGCGCCAGCAGCTTGGCCCCCGGGACAGGGGTTAACGAGCAGTACTTC
CDR3: CASSLAPGTGVNEQYF